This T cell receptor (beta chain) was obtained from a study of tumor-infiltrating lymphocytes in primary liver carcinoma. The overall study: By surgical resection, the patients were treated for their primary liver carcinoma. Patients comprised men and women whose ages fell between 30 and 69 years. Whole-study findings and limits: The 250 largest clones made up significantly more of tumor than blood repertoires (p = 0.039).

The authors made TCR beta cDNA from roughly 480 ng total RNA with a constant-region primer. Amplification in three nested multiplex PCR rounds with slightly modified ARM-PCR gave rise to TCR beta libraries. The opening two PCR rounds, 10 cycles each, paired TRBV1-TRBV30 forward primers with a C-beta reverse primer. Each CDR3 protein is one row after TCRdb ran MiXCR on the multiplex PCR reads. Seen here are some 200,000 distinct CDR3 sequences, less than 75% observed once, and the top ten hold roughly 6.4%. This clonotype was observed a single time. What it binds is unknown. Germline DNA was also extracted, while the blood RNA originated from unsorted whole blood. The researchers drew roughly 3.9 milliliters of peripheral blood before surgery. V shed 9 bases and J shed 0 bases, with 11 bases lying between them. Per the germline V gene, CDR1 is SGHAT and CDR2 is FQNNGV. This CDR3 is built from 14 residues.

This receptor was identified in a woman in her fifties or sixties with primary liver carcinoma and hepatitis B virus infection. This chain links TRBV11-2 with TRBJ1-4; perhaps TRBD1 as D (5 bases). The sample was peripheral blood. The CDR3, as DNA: TGTGCCAGTGCCGCGGGGCCAACTAATGAAAAACTGTTTTTT. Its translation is CASAAGPTNEKLFF. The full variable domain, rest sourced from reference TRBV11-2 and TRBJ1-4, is EAGVAQSPRYKIIEKRQSVAFWCNPISGHATLYWYQQILGQGPKLLIQFQNNGVVDDSQLPKDRFSAERLKGVDSTLKIQPAKLEDSAVYLCASAAGPTNEKLFFGSGTQLSVL.